What follows are 27 T cell receptor beta chains derived from one specimen sequenced in a study of response to subunit inactivated influenza vaccine. TCRdb itself ran the RT-PCR reads through MiXCR, one entry per CDR3 protein. Among more than 700,000 distinct CDR3 sequences listed, 21% were seen once. The sequencing used PBMCs from blood, collected more than 4 days after vaccination. The receptors were sampled from a man aged 50-59 years who received an inactivated influenza vaccine.

The table lists this clonotype with a count of one. A much larger clone sits a single nucleotide away, making a read error possible. This rearrangement joins TRBV2 to TRBJ2-7, with D uncertain. The CDR3 runs 11 residues. Trimming took off 2 bases at V and 5 bases at J, with 4 bases between the two ends. CDR1 is SNHLY and CDR2 is FYNNEI in the germline V gene. CDR3 in amino acids: CASSELHEQYF. CDR3 DNA sequence: TGTGCCAGCAGTGAACTCCACGAGCAGTACTTC. Full variable domain (remainder filled in from reference TRBV2 and TRBJ2-7): EPEVTQTPSHQVTQMGQEVILRCVPISNHLYFYWYRQILGQKVEFLVSFYNNEISEKSEIFDDQFSVERPDGSNFTLKIRSTKLEDSAMYFCASSELHEQYFGPGTRLTVT.

This clonotype was observed a handful of times. This chain links TRBV20-1 with TRBJ2-5; 12 positions match TRBD2. J gave up 4 bases and V 2 bases, and 8 bases lay outside the gene matches. This CDR3 has 16 amino acids. CDR1 is DFQATT and CDR2 is SNEGSKA in the germline V gene (reference sequence). In DNA, the CDR3 is TGCAGTGCTAGACGAGGACTAGCGGGATTTGGAGAGACCCAGTACTTC. This gives the protein CSARRGLAGFGETQYF.

This clonotype has a handful of counts. This chain joins TRBV7-2 and TRBJ2-2, with 7 bases aligning to TRBD1. Germline V CDR1 and CDR2: SGHTA, FQGNSA. The trim removed 4 bases at V and 6 bases at J, leaving 11 bases unmatched. The length of the CDR3 is 16 residues. The CDR3: CASSSGQSLVAGELFF. CDR3 coding DNA: TGTGCCAGCAGCTCGGGACAGTCCCTAGTCGCCGGGGAGCTGTTTTTT.

In the case of this clonotype: The junction departs from germline at one end; a sequencing error may be responsible. CDR3 sequence: CATSFGTSGNNEQFF. CDR3 in DNA: TGTGCCACCAGCTTCGGGACTAGCGGTAACAATGAGCAGTTCTTC. V usage is TRBV13 and J usage is TRBJ2-1; the match to TRBD2 covers 11 bases. This CDR3 region has 15 residues. Germline V lookup: CDR1 PRHDT, CDR2 FYEKMQ (reference sequence).

This clonotype was observed a few times. This rearrangement joins TRBV3-1 to TRBJ2-4, with unresolved D. The CDR3 loop spans 15 amino acids. The V end lost 1 base, the J end lost 1 base, and 8 bases lay between the germline ends. CDR1 is LGHDT and CDR2 is YNNKEL in the germline V gene (reference sequence). This chain's CDR3 is CASSQGGMAKNIQYF. In DNA, the CDR3 is TGTGCCAGCAGCCAAGGTGGTATGGCCAAAAACATTCAGTACTTC.

The gene calls are TRBV6-6 and TRBJ2-2; D is unresolved. The CDR3 consists of 13 residues. Deletions cut 6 bases from V and 5 bases from J, with 10 bases between. Per the germline V gene, CDR1 is MNHNY and CDR2 is SVGAGI (reference sequence). The CDR3 reads CASSQIRTGELFF. CDR3 bases: TGTGCCAGCAGCCAAATAAGAACCGGGGAGCTGTTTTTT.

The gene calls are TRBV12-3 or TRBV12-4 and TRBJ1-2; no firm D call. The CDR3 extends over 12 amino acids. V was trimmed by 2 bases and J by 7 bases, leaving 8 bases between them. CDR3 loop: CASSLSFAGYTF. In nucleotides, the CDR3 is TGTGCCAGCAGTTTATCGTTCGCTGGCTACACCTTC.

This clonotype appeared a few times. The gene calls are TRBV7-2 and TRBJ2-2, with TRBD2 matching over 11 bases. After removal of 5 bases from V and 4 bases from J, the junction contained 6 bases not matched to a gene. Germline V CDR1 and CDR2: SGHTA, FQGNSA. The CDR3 extends over 16 amino acids. CDR3 sequence reads: CASSRRLAGSTGELFF. The CDR3 DNA follows: TGTGCCAGCAGCCGAAGACTAGCGGGAAGCACCGGGGAGCTGTTTTTT.

The chain combines TRBV24-1 with TRBJ2-1; 9 bases are shared with TRBD1. Germline loops: CDR1 KGHDR, CDR2 SFDVKD. V dropped 4 bases and J dropped 12; count of bases not matched to a gene: 3. The CDR3 has 12 residues. The CDR3 nucleotides read TGTGCCACCAGTGAGGGACAGGGTGGGCAGTTCTTC. This gives the protein CATSEGQGGQFF.

This clonotype was found a few times. This chain connects TRBV29-1 to TRBJ1-5; 9 bases map to TRBD1. Germline trimming cut 5 bases from V and 2 bases from J; bases unmatched to any gene: 4. The germline V gene encodes CDR1 SQVTM and CDR2 ANQGSEA. The CDR3 runs to 14 residues. The CDR3 loop is CSVRQGGGNQPQHF. In nucleotides, the CDR3 is TGCAGCGTTCGACAGGGGGGGGGCAATCAGCCCCAGCATTTT.

The chain joins TRBV5-1 to TRBJ2-1, with TRBD2 matching 9 bases. With 4 bases clipped from V and 0 bases from J, the junction kept 14 bases outside the gene matches. The CDR3 is 19 residues long. The germline V gene has CDR1 SGHRS and CDR2 YFSETQ. The CDR3 DNA follows: TGCGCCAGCAGCCCGGGGGCCAGCGGGAGGTCCAGCTCCTACAATGAGCAGTTCTTC. Amino acid sequence: CASSPGASGRSSSYNEQFF.

This clonotype has a count of ten or more. V and J are TRBV6-1 and TRBJ1-3; D might be TRBD1 (6 bases). With 5 bases removed from V and 1 base from J, the gap between germline ends came to 18 bases. The CDR3 spans 17 residues. Germline V gene sequence: CDR1 MNHNS, CDR2 SASEGT. The CDR3 loop is CASSPGTYRSSGNTIYF. CDR3 sequence (DNA): TGTGCCAGCAGTCCTGGGACATACCGCTCTTCTGGAAACACCATATATTTT.

This clonotype occurred a few times. This rearrangement joins TRBV7-8 to TRBJ2-2, with 7 positions matching TRBD2. This CDR3 is 15 amino acids long. Germline loops: CDR1 SGHVS, CDR2 FQNEAQ. With 3 bases clipped from V and 3 bases from J, the junction kept 4 bases outside the gene matches. CDR3 amino acids: CASSLRLADTGELFF. For the CDR3, the DNA is TGTGCCAGCAGCTTGCGACTAGCCGACACCGGGGAGCTGTTTTTT. Full variable domain (remainder filled in from reference TRBV7-8 and TRBJ2-2): GAGVSQSPRYKVAKRGQDVALRCDPISGHVSLFWYQQALGQGPEFLTYFQNEAQLDKSGLPSDRFFAERPEGSVSTLKIQRTQQEDSAVYLCASSLRLADTGELFFGEGSRLTVL.

This clonotype was picked up a small number of times. The chain recombines TRBV6-6 with TRBJ1-4, with D unclear. Germline values: CDR1 MNHNY, CDR2 SVGAGI (reference sequence). This CDR3 has 12 amino acids. The germline V and J ends were trimmed by 4 bases and 15 bases, with 15 bases remaining between them. Here the CDR3 DNA reads TGTGCCAGCAGTTCTGTGAAGTCGCAAGTGTTTTTT. Protein product: CASSSVKSQVFF.

The V and J genes are TRBV24-1 and TRBJ2-5; 11 bases align to TRBD1. The V and J ends lost 4 bases and 5 bases, in that order; junction bases with no gene match: 8. Germline CDR1 reads KGHDR; CDR2 reads SFDVKD. The CDR3 runs to 16 residues. For the CDR3, the DNA is TGTGCCACCAGTGACTCCGGACAGGGGGCAGGGGAGACCCAGTACTTC. Amino acid sequence: CATSDSGQGAGETQYF.

V usage is TRBV7-2 and J usage is TRBJ2-7, with TRBD1 matching over 10 bases. CDR1 is SGHTA and CDR2 is FQGNSA in the germline V gene. J lost 7 bases, V lost 3 bases, and 6 bases had no gene match. The CDR3 sequence is 14 residues long. CDR3 residues: CASSFTKGQGEQYF. For the CDR3, the DNA is TGTGCCAGCAGCTTCACCAAGGGACAGGGGGAGCAGTACTTC.

The gene calls are TRBV12-3 or TRBV12-4 and TRBJ2-7; perhaps TRBD2 as D (5 bases). The CDR3 is 14 amino acids. The V gene lost 5 bases and the J gene lost 2 bases, with 13 bases spanning the gap. The CDR3 coding sequence is TGTGCCAGCAGTCTGCTAGGGCGGGCCTACGAGCAGTACTTC. Its translation is CASSLLGRAYEQYF.

This clonotype was picked up a small number of times. The chain combines TRBV19 with TRBJ2-2; D is perhaps TRBD1 (5 bases). Germline V lookup: CDR1 LNHDA, CDR2 SQIVND (reference sequence). The V end lost 6 bases, the J end lost 1 base, and 9 bases lay between the germline ends. This CDR3 contains 14 residues. CDR3 DNA sequence: TGTGCCAGTAGGCGACAGAGGAACACCGGGGAGCTGTTTTTT. It yields the protein CASRRQRNTGELFF.

The chain joins TRBV6-1 to TRBJ2-7; D not certain. Germline loops: CDR1 MNHNS, CDR2 SASEGT. This CDR3 is 14 amino acids long. V lost 4 bases, J lost 4 bases, and 14 bases lay in between. CDR3 nucleotides: TGTGCCAGCAGTGGAAGGGCATCAGGTTACGAGCAGTACTTC. It specifies CASSGRASGYEQYF.

The V and J genes are TRBV12-3 or TRBV12-4 and TRBJ1-4; 7 bases map to TRBD1. The CDR3 spans 12 residues. J lost 13 bases, V lost 5 bases, and 7 bases had no gene match. CDR3 nucleotides: TGTGCCAGCAGTCCAGGGGGAAGTTTACTGTTTTTT. It translates to CASSPGGSLLFF.

This clonotype was detected only a few times. This chain links TRBV9 with TRBJ2-7, with 14 bases aligning to TRBD2. Per the germline V gene, CDR1 is SGDLS and CDR2 is YYNGEE. The CDR3 runs 18 residues. V was clipped by 4 bases and J by 2 bases; unmatched bases: 11. The CDR3 reads CASSLTGTSGGAPYEQYF. DNA for the CDR3: TGTGCCAGCAGCCTAACTGGGACTAGCGGGGGTGCCCCCTACGAGCAGTACTTC.

V gene TRBV20-1 combines with J gene TRBJ2-1, with D hard to call. Germline loops: CDR1 DFQATT, CDR2 SNEGSKA (reference sequence). The CDR3 has 14 residues. Trimming left V 3 bases short and J 0 bases short, with 9 bases between. The CDR3 DNA reads as TGCAGTGCTAGCCCGTTGAGCTCCTACAATGAGCAGTTCTTC. It codes for CSASPLSSYNEQFF.

This chain connects TRBV30 to TRBJ2-1; TRBD2 agrees at 11 bases. The V and J ends lost 0 bases and 0 bases, in that order; junction bases with no gene match: 13. The CDR3 loop spans 20 amino acids. CDR1 is GTSNPN and CDR2 is SVGIG in the germline V gene (reference sequence). The CDR3 sequence: CAWSVMASGRKSISYNEQFF. The CDR3 region has the DNA TGTGCCTGGAGTGTCATGGCTAGCGGGAGGAAAAGCATCTCCTACAATGAGCAGTTCTTC.

The chain combines TRBV27 with TRBJ2-3; TRBD2 matches at 10 bases. Losses at the gene ends were 4 bases for V and 0 bases for J; bases not matched to a gene: 4. The germline gives CDR1 MNHEY, CDR2 SMNVEV (reference sequence). This CDR3 has 16 residues. The CDR3: CASSSPTSGSTDTQYF. Here the CDR3 DNA reads TGTGCCAGCAGTTCCCCGACTAGCGGGAGCACAGATACGCAGTATTTT.

This clonotype appeared a few times. The V call is TRBV6-2 or TRBV6-3, the J call TRBJ2-7; possibly TRBD1 or TRBD2 for D (5 bases each). Trimming removed 6 bases from V and 2 bases from J, with 17 bases in between. Germline assignment: CDR1 MNHEY and CDR2 SVGEGT. The CDR3 sequence is 15 residues long. CDR3 protein: CASRAPGRGAYEQYF. DNA for the CDR3: TGTGCCAGCAGAGCCCCGGGACGCGGAGCCTACGAGCAGTACTTC.

This clonotype was seen a handful of times. The chain is built from TRBV28 and TRBJ1-6; 8 bases align to TRBD1. Germline lookup yields CDR1 MDHEN and CDR2 SYDVKM. The CDR3 covers 16 residues. The junction had 11 bases not matched to a gene; V was cut back by 3 bases and J by 10 bases. The DNA of the CDR3 is TGTGCCAGCAGTTTCGATCCACAGGGGGTGGAGTCACCCCTCCACTTT. It specifies CASSFDPQGVESPLHF.

This clonotype occurred a few times. The gene calls are TRBV20-1 and TRBJ2-2, with 8 nucleotides matching TRBD2. CDR1 is DFQATT, CDR2 SNEGSKA, per germline (reference sequence). Trimming at V came to 0 bases and at J to 7 bases, leaving 7 bases not matched to a gene. The CDR3 has 15 residues. The CDR3 spells CSARDFSGGHGELFF. In DNA form, the CDR3 reads TGCAGTGCTAGAGATTTTTCGGGAGGGCACGGGGAGCTGTTTTTT.